A selection of T cell receptor beta chains follows, all from one sample in a study of response to subunit inactivated influenza vaccine. MiXCR, applied by TCRdb to the RT-PCR reads, yields one record per CDR3 protein. The data contain some 640,000 distinct CDR3 sequences, around 14% of them singletons. The sample was PBMCs from blood, taken about 14 days before vaccination. These receptors all come from a man between 45 and 60 years old who received an inactivated influenza vaccine. The CDR3 runs from the conserved cysteine through the conserved F or W. The D gene is left open where the match is weak. Where a row states a size, it is once, few, many or the class of an expanded clone; other rows omit it.

D gene: TRBD1
J gene: TRBJ1-2
clone size: NA
V gene: TRBV7-9
CDR3 protein: CASELQGSLYGYTF
CDR3 DNA: TGTGCCAGCGAACTACAGGGGTCCCTCTATGGCTACACCTTC

D gene: TRBD1
J gene: TRBJ2-7
clone size: many
V gene: TRBV6-5
CDR3 protein: CASSYSGQTYEQYF
CDR3 DNA: TGTGCCAGCAGTTACTCGGGACAGACCTACGAGCAGTACTTC

D gene: NA
J gene: TRBJ1-2
clone size: NA
V gene: TRBV3-1
CDR3 protein: CASSPRVLRGGTYGYTF
CDR3 DNA: TGTGCCAGCAGCCCTAGAGTACTCCGGGGAGGGACCTATGGCTACACCTTC

D gene: NA
J gene: TRBJ2-2
clone size: many
V gene: TRBV12-3/TRBV12-4
CDR3 protein: CASSLAPGELFF
CDR3 DNA: TGTGCCAGCAGTTTAGCCCCCGGGGAGCTGTTTTTT

D gene: TRBD1
J gene: TRBJ2-5
clone size: NA
V gene: TRBV6-2/TRBV6-3
CDR3 protein: CASSAQGAGKTQYF
CDR3 DNA: TGTGCCAGCAGTGCACAGGGGGCTGGAAAGACCCAGTACTTC

D gene: TRBD2
J gene: TRBJ2-7
clone size: NA
V gene: TRBV20-1
CDR3 protein: CSARDPGLAGGYYEQYF
CDR3 DNA: TGCAGTGCTAGAGACCCCGGACTAGCGGGGGGATACTACGAGCAGTACTTC

D gene: NA
J gene: TRBJ2-7
clone size: few
V gene: TRBV12-3/TRBV12-4
CDR3 protein: CASSFGGRLAYEQYF
CDR3 DNA: TGTGCCAGCAGTTTCGGGGGCCGTCTCGCCTACGAGCAGTACTTC

D gene: TRBD1
J gene: TRBJ1-1
clone size: few
V gene: TRBV11-2
CDR3 protein: CASSFRDRDNTEAFF
CDR3 DNA: TGTGCCAGCAGCTTCCGGGACAGAGATAACACTGAAGCTTTCTTT

D gene: TRBD1
J gene: TRBJ2-4
clone size: NA
V gene: TRBV5-1
CDR3 protein: CASSLAEFIPGQGPQDIQYF
CDR3 DNA: TGCGCCAGCAGCTTGGCCGAATTTATACCGGGACAGGGGCCCCAGGACATTCAGTACTTC

D gene: NA
J gene: TRBJ1-4
clone size: NA
V gene: TRBV6-1
CDR3 protein: CASSRDSYNEKLFF
CDR3 DNA: TGTGCCAGCAGTCGTGACAGTTATAATGAAAAACTGTTTTTT

D gene: TRBD1
J gene: TRBJ1-2
clone size: NA
V gene: TRBV20-1
CDR3 protein: CSATTGQGADGYTF
CDR3 DNA: TGCAGTGCTACCACGGGACAGGGGGCGGATGGCTACACCTTC

D gene: TRBD1
J gene: TRBJ2-5
clone size: few
V gene: TRBV20-1
CDR3 protein: CSAQGTGGGETQYF
CDR3 DNA: TGCAGTGCACAGGGGACAGGGGGGGGAGAGACCCAGTACTTC

D gene: TRBD1
J gene: TRBJ2-2
clone size: NA
V gene: TRBV5-1
CDR3 protein: CASSLELDRGRMPRELFF
CDR3 DNA: TGCGCCAGCAGCTTGGAGTTAGACAGGGGGCGAATGCCGCGGGAGCTGTTTTTT

D gene: NA
J gene: TRBJ1-2
clone size: few
V gene: TRBV27
CDR3 protein: CASSLAYNYGYTF
CDR3 DNA: TGTGCCAGCAGTTTAGCCTATAACTATGGCTACACCTTC

D gene: NA
J gene: TRBJ2-6
clone size: NA
V gene: TRBV7-8
CDR3 protein: CASSLGGRRLVGANVLTF
CDR3 DNA: TGTGCCAGCAGCTTAGGCGGCAGGCGCTTAGTTGGGGCCAACGTCCTGACTTTC

D gene: NA
J gene: TRBJ2-7
clone size: many
V gene: TRBV20-1
CDR3 protein: CSARQGSEQYF
CDR3 DNA: TGCAGTGCTAGGCAGGGATCCGAGCAGTACTTC

D gene: NA
J gene: TRBJ1-4
clone size: many
V gene: TRBV14
CDR3 protein: CASSQLRGSDEKLFF
CDR3 DNA: TGTGCCAGCAGCCAATTGCGGGGGTCGGATGAAAAACTGTTTTTT

D gene: NA
J gene: TRBJ1-3
clone size: few
V gene: TRBV12-3/TRBV12-4
CDR3 protein: CASSSGGISGNTIYF
CDR3 DNA: TGTGCCAGCAGTTCGGGCGGAATCTCTGGAAACACCATATATTTT

D gene: NA
J gene: TRBJ2-3
clone size: NA
V gene: TRBV7-2
CDR3 protein: CASSPRASRGTDTQYF
CDR3 DNA: TGTGCCAGCAGCCCGCGGGCTAGCCGAGGCACAGATACGCAGTATTTT

D gene: NA
J gene: TRBJ1-2
clone size: many
V gene: TRBV6-2/TRBV6-3
CDR3 protein: CASSPPLSRTVFYGYTF
CDR3 DNA: TGTGCCAGCAGTCCTCCCTTAAGCCGGACGGTCTTCTATGGCTACACCTTC

D gene: NA
J gene: TRBJ2-2
clone size: NA
V gene: TRBV18
CDR3 protein: CASSRQGATPGELFF
CDR3 DNA: TGTGCCAGCTCACGACAAGGGGCGACTCCCGGGGAGCTGTTTTTT

D gene: NA
J gene: TRBJ1-4
clone size: few
V gene: TRBV7-9
CDR3 protein: CASSPKGFGEKLFF
CDR3 DNA: TGTGCCAGCAGTCCCAAAGGGTTCGGTGAAAAACTGTTTTTT

D gene: NA
J gene: TRBJ2-1
clone size: NA
V gene: TRBV7-2
CDR3 protein: CASSWFSSNNEQFF
CDR3 DNA: TGTGCCAGCAGCTGGTTTTCGAGCAACAATGAGCAGTTCTTC

D gene: NA
J gene: TRBJ2-2
clone size: NA
V gene: TRBV6-2/TRBV6-3
CDR3 protein: CASTGTGMTGELFF
CDR3 DNA: TGTGCCAGCACCGGCACAGGGATGACCGGGGAGCTGTTTTTT

D gene: NA
J gene: TRBJ2-1
clone size: few
V gene: TRBV19
CDR3 protein: CAVTTFPYNEQFF
CDR3 DNA: TGTGCCGTAACCACTTTTCCCTACAATGAGCAGTTCTTC

D gene: NA
J gene: TRBJ2-3
clone size: few
V gene: TRBV10-2
CDR3 protein: CASSDTGLHTDTQYF
CDR3 DNA: TGCGCCAGCAGTGATACAGGGCTCCACACAGATACGCAGTATTTT

D gene: TRBD2
J gene: TRBJ2-2
clone size: few
V gene: TRBV9
CDR3 protein: CASSPRLAGANTGELFF
CDR3 DNA: TGTGCCAGCAGCCCGAGACTAGCGGGAGCGAATACCGGGGAGCTGTTTTTT

D gene: NA
J gene: TRBJ2-7
clone size: few
V gene: TRBV10-3
CDR3 protein: CAISDPGLPSSYEQYF
CDR3 DNA: TGTGCCATCAGTGATCCGGGACTGCCGTCGTCCTACGAGCAGTACTTC

D gene: TRBD1
J gene: TRBJ2-2
clone size: few
V gene: TRBV19
CDR3 protein: CASDRGLTGELFF
CDR3 DNA: TGTGCCAGCGACAGGGGGCTAACCGGGGAGCTGTTTTTT

D gene: NA
J gene: TRBJ1-1
clone size: many
V gene: TRBV5-1
CDR3 protein: CASSLSAAEAFF
CDR3 DNA: TGCGCCAGCAGCTTGTCGGCAGCTGAAGCTTTCTTT

D gene: NA
J gene: TRBJ1-5
clone size: many
V gene: TRBV4-1
CDR3 protein: CASSQDGYSNQPQHF
CDR3 DNA: TGCGCCAGCAGCCAAGACGGATATAGCAATCAGCCCCAGCATTTT

D gene: NA
J gene: TRBJ1-1
clone size: NA
V gene: TRBV6-2/TRBV6-3
CDR3 protein: CASMWTAFNTEAFF
CDR3 DNA: TGTGCCAGCATGTGGACAGCTTTTAACACTGAAGCTTTCTTT

D gene: TRBD1
J gene: TRBJ1-6
clone size: few
V gene: TRBV4-2
CDR3 protein: CASSPFGQGGSPLHF
CDR3 DNA: TGTGCCAGCAGCCCATTCGGACAGGGTGGCTCACCCCTCCACTTT

D gene: NA
J gene: TRBJ1-6
clone size: NA
V gene: TRBV6-2/TRBV6-3
CDR3 protein: CASSPISESRIHF
CDR3 DNA: TGTGCCAGCAGTCCAATATCCGAGAGCCGAATCCACTTT

D gene: NA
J gene: TRBJ2-2
clone size: many
V gene: TRBV6-5
CDR3 protein: CASSYSGLATSGELFF
CDR3 DNA: TGTGCCAGCAGTTACTCGGGGCTAGCCACCTCCGGGGAGCTGTTTTTT

D gene: TRBD1
J gene: TRBJ1-6
clone size: NA
V gene: TRBV6-5
CDR3 protein: CASSNPGQGSSPLHF
CDR3 DNA: TGTGCCAGCAGTAACCCGGGACAGGGAAGCTCACCCCTCCACTTT

D gene: NA
J gene: TRBJ1-5
clone size: few
V gene: TRBV4-2
CDR3 protein: CASSRGDGLNQPQHF
CDR3 DNA: TGTGCCAGCAGCCGAGGCGACGGACTCAATCAGCCCCAGCATTTT

D gene: NA
J gene: TRBJ2-1
clone size: many
V gene: TRBV27
CDR3 protein: CASSLSVKTNEQFF
CDR3 DNA: TGTGCCAGCAGTTTATCGGTAAAAACCAATGAGCAGTTCTTC

D gene: NA
J gene: TRBJ1-2
clone size: NA
V gene: TRBV18
CDR3 protein: CASSRDNYDNYGYTF
CDR3 DNA: TGTGCCAGCTCCCGCGACAACTACGATAACTATGGCTACACCTTC

D gene: NA
J gene: TRBJ2-3
clone size: few
V gene: TRBV28
CDR3 protein: CASSSRAPDTQYF
CDR3 DNA: TGTGCCAGCAGTTCCCGGGCCCCAGATACGCAGTATTTT

D gene: NA
J gene: TRBJ2-7
clone size: few
V gene: TRBV20-1
CDR3 protein: CSARIDGGPYEQYF
CDR3 DNA: TGCAGTGCCCGAATTGACGGTGGCCCCTACGAGCAGTACTTC

D gene: TRBD2
J gene: TRBJ2-1
clone size: NA
V gene: TRBV29-1
CDR3 protein: CSVTLADGSYNEQFF
CDR3 DNA: TGCAGCGTAACTCTAGCGGACGGCTCCTACAATGAGCAGTTCTTC

D gene: NA
J gene: TRBJ1-4
clone size: few
V gene: TRBV12-3/TRBV12-4
CDR3 protein: CASSRSSVRKLFF
CDR3 DNA: TGTGCCAGCAGCCGTTCTTCCGTTCGAAAACTGTTTTTT

D gene: NA
J gene: TRBJ1-2
clone size: few
V gene: TRBV29-1
CDR3 protein: CSVEAQGSIYGYTF
CDR3 DNA: TGCAGCGTTGAGGCCCAGGGGAGTATCTATGGCTACACCTTC